Each of the 9 T cell receptor beta chains below was sequenced from the same sample in a study of OX40 agonist ivuxolimab in advanced cancers. TCRdb keeps only in-frame clones here, not all; method: immunoSEQ multiplex PCR. The sample has roughly 50,000 clones, 87% seen once; the top ten hold around 0.38%. The starting material was CD4+ or CD8+ T cells sorted from blood, obtained in a trial of the OX40 agonist ivuxolimab. The source is an adult with an advanced solid tumor such as melanoma, head and neck, liver or kidney cancer.

CDR3 nucleotide sequence: TGTGCCAGCAGTTTATACGAAGGACGGGGCTACACCTTC. Its translation: CASSLYEGRGYTF. The chain employs TRBV28 and TRBJ1-2; no clear D. This CDR3 is built from 13 residues. The germline gives CDR1 MDHEN, CDR2 SYDVKM. V was pared by 1 base and J by 8 bases, with 11 bases between.

The CDR3 DNA reads TGTGCCACCACCCGGGGGAGTCACTCTGGAAACACCATATATTTT. Amino acid sequence: CATTRGSHSGNTIYF. The chain recombines TRBV6-1 with TRBJ1-3, with D possibly being TRBD1 (5 bases). From germline, CDR1 is MNHNS and CDR2 SASEGT. The CDR3 has 15 amino acids. Trimming shortened V by 10 bases and J by 0 bases, and 16 bases separated the two germline ends.

The chain combines TRBV30 with TRBJ2-7, with TRBD2 identical over 8 bases. This CDR3 contains 13 residues. Unmatched junction bases numbered 7, after V lost 4 bases and J lost 5 bases. The germline V gene encodes CDR1 GTSNPN and CDR2 SVGIG (reference sequence). CDR3 in amino acids: CAWNRGGIHEQYF. As DNA, the CDR3 is TGTGCCTGGAACCGGGGGGGCATCCACGAGCAGTACTTC. Supplemented by reference TRBV30 and TRBJ2-7, the full variable domain reads SQTIHQWPATLVQPVGSPLSLECTVEGTSNPNLYWYRQAAGRGLQLLFYSVGIGQISSEVPQNLSASRPQDRQFILSSKKLLLSDSGFYLCAWNRGGIHEQYFGPGTRLTVT.

The rearrangement links TRBV27 to TRBJ1-5; D is uncertain. The V end lost 4 bases, the J end lost 4 bases, and 5 bases lay between the germline ends. The CDR3 has 12 amino acids. Germline V gene lookup returns CDR1 MNHEY and CDR2 SMNVEV (reference sequence). The CDR3 loop is CASSSRNQPQHF. The CDR3 DNA is TGTGCCAGCAGTTCCAGAAATCAGCCCCAGCATTTT.

This sequence joins TRBV7-2 and TRBJ1-2, with 7 bases fitting TRBD1. The V segment lost 1 base and the J segment 4 bases; nucleotides outside the gene matches: 3. CDR3 length: 14 residues. Looked up from germline, CDR1 is SGHTA and CDR2 is FQGNSA. The CDR3 DNA is TGTGCCAGCAGCTTAGGGAGACAGGGCTATGGCTACACCTTC. Residues: CASSLGRQGYGYTF.

The chain joins TRBV21-1 to TRBJ1-4. TRBV21-1 is noted as a pseudogene. The CDR3 runs 18 residues. CDR3 nucleotides: TGTGCCAGCAGCAAAGACCAGGGACGGTCGGCACTTCGTGAAAAACTGTTTTTT. It yields the protein CASSKDQGRSALREKLFF.

This clone was seen only once. The J gene is TRBJ1-2, the V gene TRBV7-2; D gene uncertain. This CDR3 is built from 16 residues. Germline CDR1 is SGHTA and CDR2 is FQGNSA. The V and J ends lost 3 bases and 0 bases respectively, with 14 bases between them. The chain's CDR3 is CASSLLSGGPNYGYTF. For the CDR3, the DNA is TGTGCCAGCAGCTTGCTATCCGGCGGGCCTAACTATGGCTACACCTTC.

The rearrangement uses TRBV7-9 and TRBJ2-1; 10 bases are shared with TRBD2. Losses at the gene ends were 6 bases for V and 7 bases for J; bases not matched to a gene: 6. Germline CDR1 SEHNR, CDR2 FQNEAQ (reference sequence). The CDR3 loop spans 14 amino acids. The DNA of the CDR3 is TGTGCCAGCAGTCCCATGGGACTAGCGAATGAGCAGTTCTTC. Its translation is CASSPMGLANEQFF.

The V call is TRBV15, the J call TRBJ2-1, with 7 nucleotides matching TRBD2. Germline CDR1 reads LNHNV; CDR2 reads YYDKDF (reference sequence). Germline trimming cut 1 base from V and 11 bases from J; bases unmatched to any gene: 11. CDR3 length equals 15 residues. Here the CDR3 reads CATSRGGSESPQQFF. The CDR3, as DNA: TGTGCCACCAGCAGAGGCGGGAGTGAAAGCCCGCAGCAGTTCTTC.